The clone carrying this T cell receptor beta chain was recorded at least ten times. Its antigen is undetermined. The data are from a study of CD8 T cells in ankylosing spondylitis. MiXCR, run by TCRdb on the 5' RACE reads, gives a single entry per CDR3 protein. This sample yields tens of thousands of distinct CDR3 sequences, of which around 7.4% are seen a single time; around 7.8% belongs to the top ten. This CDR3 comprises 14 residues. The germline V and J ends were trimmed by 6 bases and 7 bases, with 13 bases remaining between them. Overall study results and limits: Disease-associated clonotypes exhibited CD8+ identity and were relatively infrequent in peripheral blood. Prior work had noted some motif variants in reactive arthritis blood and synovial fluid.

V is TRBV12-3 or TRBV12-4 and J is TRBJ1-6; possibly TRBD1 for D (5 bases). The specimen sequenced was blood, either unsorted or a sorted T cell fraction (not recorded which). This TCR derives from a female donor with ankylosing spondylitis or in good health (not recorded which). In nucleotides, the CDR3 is TGTGCCAGCAGGCGACTGAGACAGAATTCACCCCTCCACTTT. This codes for CASRRLRQNSPLHF.